The clone carrying this T cell receptor (beta chain) was seen a handful of times. The data are from a study of CD4+ T cells in melanoma. Data came from immunoSEQ multiplex PCR; TCRdb stores just in-frame clones and leaves some out. Of some 10,000 clones in the sample, approximately 65% were seen once. V was cut by 4 bases and J by 4 bases, with 13 bases left in between. Per the germline V gene, CDR1 is LGHNA and CDR2 is YNFKEQ. The CDR3 has 14 amino acids. The TCR originated in a human donor with melanoma. This chain joins TRBV4-2 and TRBJ1-2; D is unresolved. The material sequenced was cells from a culture (not recorded whether cultured in vitro). The CDR3 DNA follows: TGTGCCAGCAGCCCTGGATCGGAAGTCTATGGCTACACCTTC. Its translation is CASSPGSEVYGYTF.